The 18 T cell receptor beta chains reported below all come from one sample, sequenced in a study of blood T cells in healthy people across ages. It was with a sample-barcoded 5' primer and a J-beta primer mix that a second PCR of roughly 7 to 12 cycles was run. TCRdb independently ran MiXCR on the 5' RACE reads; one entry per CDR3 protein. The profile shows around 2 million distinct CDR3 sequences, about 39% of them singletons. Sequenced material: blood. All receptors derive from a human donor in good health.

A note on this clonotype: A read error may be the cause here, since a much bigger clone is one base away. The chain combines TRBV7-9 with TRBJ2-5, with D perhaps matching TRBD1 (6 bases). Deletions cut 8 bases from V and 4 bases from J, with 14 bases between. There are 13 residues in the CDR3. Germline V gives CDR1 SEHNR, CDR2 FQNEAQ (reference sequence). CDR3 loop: CASRRAGAETQYF. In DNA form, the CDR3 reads TGTGCCAGCCGCCGAGCAGGGGCAGAGACCCAGTACTTC.

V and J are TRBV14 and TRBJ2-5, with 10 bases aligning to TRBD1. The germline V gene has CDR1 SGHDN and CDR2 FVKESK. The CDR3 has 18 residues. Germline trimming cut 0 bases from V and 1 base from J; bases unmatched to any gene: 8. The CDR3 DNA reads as TGTGCCAGCAGCCAAGATGGAGGGACAGGGGCTATCCAAGAGACCCAGTACTTC. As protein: CASSQDGGTGAIQETQYF.

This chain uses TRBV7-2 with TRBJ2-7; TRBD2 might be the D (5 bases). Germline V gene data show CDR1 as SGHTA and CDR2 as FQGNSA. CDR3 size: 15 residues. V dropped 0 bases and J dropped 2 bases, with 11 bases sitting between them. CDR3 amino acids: CASSLAASRPYEQYF. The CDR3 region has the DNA TGTGCCAGCAGCTTAGCGGCTAGCCGACCCTACGAGCAGTACTTC.

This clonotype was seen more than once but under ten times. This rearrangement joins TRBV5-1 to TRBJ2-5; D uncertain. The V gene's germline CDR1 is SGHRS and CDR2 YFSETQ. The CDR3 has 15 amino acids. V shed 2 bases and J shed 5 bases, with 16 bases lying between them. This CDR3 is CASSFPGSAIETQYF. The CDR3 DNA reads TGCGCCAGCAGCTTTCCCGGTTCGGCGATCGAGACCCAGTACTTC.

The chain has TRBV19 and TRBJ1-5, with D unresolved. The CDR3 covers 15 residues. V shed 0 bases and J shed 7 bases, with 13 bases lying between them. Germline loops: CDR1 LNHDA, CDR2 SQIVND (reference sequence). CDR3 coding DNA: TGTGCCAGTAGTATAGATCGGGAGGGATGGCAGCCCCAGCATTTT. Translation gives CASSIDREGWQPQHF.

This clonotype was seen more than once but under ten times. The CDR3 DNA follows: TGCAGCGTGGGGGTTGACGGGGGGACTAATGAGCAGTTCTTC. Protein: CSVGVDGGTNEQFF. V usage is TRBV29-1 and J usage is TRBJ2-1, with 7 positions matching TRBD2. Germline values: CDR1 SQVTM, CDR2 ANQGSEA. Trimming at V came to 6 bases and at J to 7 bases, leaving 12 bases not matched to a gene. This CDR3 is 14 amino acids long.

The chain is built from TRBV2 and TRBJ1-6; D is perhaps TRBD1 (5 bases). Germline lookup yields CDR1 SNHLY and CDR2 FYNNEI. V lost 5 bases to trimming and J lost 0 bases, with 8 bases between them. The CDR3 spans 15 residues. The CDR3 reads CASSPGHSYNSPLHF. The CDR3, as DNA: TGTGCCAGCAGTCCAGGGCACTCCTATAATTCACCCCTCCACTTT.

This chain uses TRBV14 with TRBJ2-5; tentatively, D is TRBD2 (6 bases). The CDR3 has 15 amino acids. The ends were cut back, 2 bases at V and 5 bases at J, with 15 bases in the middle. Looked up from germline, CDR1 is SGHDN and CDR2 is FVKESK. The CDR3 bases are TGTGCCAGCAGCCAACCTCGGGACTTCCAGGAGACCCAGTACTTC. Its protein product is CASSQPRDFQETQYF.

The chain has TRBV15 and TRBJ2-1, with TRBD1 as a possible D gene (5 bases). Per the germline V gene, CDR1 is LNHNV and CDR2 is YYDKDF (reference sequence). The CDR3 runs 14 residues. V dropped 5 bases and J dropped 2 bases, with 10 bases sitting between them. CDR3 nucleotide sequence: TGTGCCACCAGCCCCGACAGAGCCTACAATGAGCAGTTCTTC. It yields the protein CATSPDRAYNEQFF.

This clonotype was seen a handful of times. The CDR3 nucleotides read TGTGCCAGCAGTTACAACGGAGCCCTAGAGCCCCTCCACTTT. This gives the protein CASSYNGALEPLHF. The chain couples TRBV6-5 to TRBJ1-6; no clear D. V was pared by 2 bases and J by 13 bases, with 15 bases between. The CDR3 runs to 14 residues. The germline gives CDR1 MNHEY, CDR2 SVGAGI.

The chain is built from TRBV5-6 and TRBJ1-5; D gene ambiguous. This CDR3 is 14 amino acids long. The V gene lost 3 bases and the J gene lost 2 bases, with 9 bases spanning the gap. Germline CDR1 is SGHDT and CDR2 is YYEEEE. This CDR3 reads CASSYSDRNQPQHF. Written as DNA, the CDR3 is TGTGCCAGCAGCTATTCTGACCGCAATCAGCCCCAGCATTTT.

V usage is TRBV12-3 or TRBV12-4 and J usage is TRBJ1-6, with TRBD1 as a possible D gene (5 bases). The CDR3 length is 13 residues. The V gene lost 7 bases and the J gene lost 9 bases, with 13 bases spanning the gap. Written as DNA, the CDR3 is TGTGCCAGCACCGGGGTTCAGGGTTCACCCCTCCACTTT. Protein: CASTGVQGSPLHF.

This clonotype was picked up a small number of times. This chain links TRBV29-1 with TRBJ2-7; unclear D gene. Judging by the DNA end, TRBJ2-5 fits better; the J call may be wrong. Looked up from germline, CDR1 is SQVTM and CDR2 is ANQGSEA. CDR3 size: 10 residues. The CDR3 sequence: CSVDKETQYF. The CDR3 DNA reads TGCAGCGTTGATAAGGAGACCCAGTACTTC.

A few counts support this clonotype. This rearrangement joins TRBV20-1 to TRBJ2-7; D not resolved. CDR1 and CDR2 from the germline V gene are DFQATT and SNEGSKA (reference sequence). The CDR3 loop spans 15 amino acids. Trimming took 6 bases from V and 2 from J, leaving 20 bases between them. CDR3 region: CSAPRLPGGTYEQYF. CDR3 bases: TGCAGTGCCCCCCGGTTGCCAGGCGGCACCTACGAGCAGTACTTC.

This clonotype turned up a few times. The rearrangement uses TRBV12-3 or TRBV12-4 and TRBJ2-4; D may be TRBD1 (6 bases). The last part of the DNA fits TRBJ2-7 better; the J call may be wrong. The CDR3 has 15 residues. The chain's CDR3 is CASSSTQDSMGEQYF. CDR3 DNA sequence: TGTGCCAGCAGTTCCACCCAGGACAGCATGGGCGAGCAGTACTTC.

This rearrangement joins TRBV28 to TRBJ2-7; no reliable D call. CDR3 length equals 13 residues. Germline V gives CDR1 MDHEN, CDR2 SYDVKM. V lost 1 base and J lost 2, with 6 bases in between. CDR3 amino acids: CASSLLRAYEQYF. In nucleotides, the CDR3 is TGTGCCAGCAGTTTATTAAGGGCCTACGAGCAGTACTTC.

The CDR3 sequence: CASSTGFGSNQPQHF. For the CDR3, the DNA is TGTGCCAGCAGCACAGGGTTTGGAAGCAATCAGCCCCAGCATTTT. The V call is TRBV11-2, the J call TRBJ1-5; weak D call: TRBD1 (6 bases). The germline V gene has CDR1 SGHAT and CDR2 FQNNGV. This CDR3 has 15 residues. The V end was cut by 5 bases, the J end by 1 base, with 12 bases between.

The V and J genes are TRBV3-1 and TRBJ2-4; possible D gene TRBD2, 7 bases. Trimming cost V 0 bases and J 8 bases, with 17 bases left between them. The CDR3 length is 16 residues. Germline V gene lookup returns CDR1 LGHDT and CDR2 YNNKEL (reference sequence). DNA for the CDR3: TGTGCCAGCAGCCAAGAGTATCGTTGGGGGGGGCACATTCAGTACTTC. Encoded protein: CASSQEYRWGGHIQYF.